This T cell receptor beta chain was recovered during a study of T cell responses to AZD1222 COVID-19 vaccine. Here immunoSEQ multiplex PCR was the method, and the copy in TCRdb shows in-frame clones only, minus some. The sample holds under 100,000 clones; 80% to 90% are singletons and the top ten take 12%. Study conclusions and caveats: Close to half of all spike-specific TCRs reportedly target regions of the variants that are unmutated.

The germline V gene encodes CDR1 SGHTS and CDR2 YDEGEE. The CDR3 covers 15 residues. The V gene end was trimmed by 1 base and the J gene end by 4 bases; junction bases not matched to a gene: 6. Points on this clone: Its specificity is not known.

The TCR was taken from an adult who received the AZD1222 COVID-19 vaccine. The V gene is TRBV5-8, the J gene TRBJ1-1; 8 bases match TRBD1. The sequenced sample was peripheral blood, obtained 28 days after the second AZD1222 dose. CDR3 DNA: TGTGCCAGCAGCTTGACTACAGGGGGAGGCACTGAAGCTTTCTTT. Protein product: CASSLTTGGGTEAFF.